The clone carrying this TCR beta chain was observed a few times. No antigen is known for it. TCRdb re-derived calls from the reads in MiXCR, one entry per CDR3 protein. The repertoire holds about 310,000 distinct CDR3 sequences, with more than 20% as singletons. CDR1 and CDR2 from the germline V gene are MNHNY and SVGAGI (reference sequence). The CDR3 contains 19 residues. V was cut by 2 bases and J by 0 bases, with 19 bases left in between. This sample was taken from a study of T cell repertoires in cytomegalovirus infection. Across the study: An indication of both CMV infection and matching HLA type came from public TCR beta signatures.

The gene calls are TRBV6-6 and TRBJ2-2, with D possibly called TRBD1 or TRBD2 (5 bases each). Sequences were derived from cultured PBMCs, sampled from culture after CMV antigen stimulation. The sequence derives from a human donor in good health (CMV status not recorded). Some clones in this sample may be carry-over from other donors' samples. The CDR3 DNA reads TGTGCCAGCAGTTACCCTCGCCGGGACGCCCCTGCGAACACCGGGGAGCTGTTTTTT. Encoded protein: CASSYPRRDAPANTGELFF.